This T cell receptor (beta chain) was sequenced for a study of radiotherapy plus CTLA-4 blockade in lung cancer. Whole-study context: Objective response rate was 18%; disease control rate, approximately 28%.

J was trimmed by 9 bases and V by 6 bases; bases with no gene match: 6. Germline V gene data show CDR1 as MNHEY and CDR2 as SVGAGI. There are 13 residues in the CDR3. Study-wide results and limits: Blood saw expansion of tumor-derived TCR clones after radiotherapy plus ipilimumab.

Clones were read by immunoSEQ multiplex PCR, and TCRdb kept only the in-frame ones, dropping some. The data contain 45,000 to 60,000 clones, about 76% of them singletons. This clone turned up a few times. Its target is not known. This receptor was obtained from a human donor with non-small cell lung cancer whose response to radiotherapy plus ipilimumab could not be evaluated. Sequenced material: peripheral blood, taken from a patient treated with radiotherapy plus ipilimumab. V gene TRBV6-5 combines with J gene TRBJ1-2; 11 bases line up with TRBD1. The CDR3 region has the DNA TGTGCCAGCAGCATTGGACAGGGGGCAAGCTACACCTTC. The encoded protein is CASSIGQGASYTF.